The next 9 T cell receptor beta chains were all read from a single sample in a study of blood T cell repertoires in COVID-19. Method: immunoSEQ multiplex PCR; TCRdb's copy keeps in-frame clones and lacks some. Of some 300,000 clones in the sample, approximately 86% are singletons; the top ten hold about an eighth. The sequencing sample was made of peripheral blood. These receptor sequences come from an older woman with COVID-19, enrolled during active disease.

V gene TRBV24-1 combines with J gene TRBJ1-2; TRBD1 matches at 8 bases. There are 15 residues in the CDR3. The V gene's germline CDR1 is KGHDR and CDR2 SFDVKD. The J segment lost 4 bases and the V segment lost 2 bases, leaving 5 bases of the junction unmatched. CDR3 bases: TGTGCCACCAGTGATTCCACAGGGGGAAGCTATGGCTACACCTTC. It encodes CATSDSTGGSYGYTF.

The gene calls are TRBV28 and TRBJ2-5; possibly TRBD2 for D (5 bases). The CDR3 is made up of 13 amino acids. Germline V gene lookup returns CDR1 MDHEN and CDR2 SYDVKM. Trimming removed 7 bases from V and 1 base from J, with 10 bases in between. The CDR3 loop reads CASIYSGQETQYF. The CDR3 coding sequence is TGTGCCAGCATTTACAGCGGCCAAGAGACCCAGTACTTC.

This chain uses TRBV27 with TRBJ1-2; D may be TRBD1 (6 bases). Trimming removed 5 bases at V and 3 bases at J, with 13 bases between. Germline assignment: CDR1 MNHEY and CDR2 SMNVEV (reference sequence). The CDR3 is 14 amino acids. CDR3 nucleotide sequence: TGTGCCAGCAGTCTCACAGGGATAGACTATGGCTACACCTTC. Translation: CASSLTGIDYGYTF.

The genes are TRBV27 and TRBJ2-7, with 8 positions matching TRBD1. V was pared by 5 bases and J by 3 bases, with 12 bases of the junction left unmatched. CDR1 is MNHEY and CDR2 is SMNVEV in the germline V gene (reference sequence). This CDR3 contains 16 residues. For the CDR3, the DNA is TGTGCCAGCAGTCCCCGACCGCAGGGGGCTAACTACGAGCAGTACTTC. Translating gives CASSPRPQGANYEQYF.

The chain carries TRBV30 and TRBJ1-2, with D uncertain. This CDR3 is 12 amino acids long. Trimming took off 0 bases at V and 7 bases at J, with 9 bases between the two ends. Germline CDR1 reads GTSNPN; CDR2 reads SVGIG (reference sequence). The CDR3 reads CAWSVSEAGYTF. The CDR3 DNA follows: TGTGCCTGGAGTGTTTCGGAGGCTGGCTACACCTTC. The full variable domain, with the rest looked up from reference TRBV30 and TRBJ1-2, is SQTIHQWPATLVQPVGSPLSLECTVEGTSNPNLYWYRQAAGRGLQLLFYSVGIGQISSEVPQNLSASRPQDRQFILSSKKLLLSDSGFYLCAWSVSEAGYTFGSGTRLTVV.

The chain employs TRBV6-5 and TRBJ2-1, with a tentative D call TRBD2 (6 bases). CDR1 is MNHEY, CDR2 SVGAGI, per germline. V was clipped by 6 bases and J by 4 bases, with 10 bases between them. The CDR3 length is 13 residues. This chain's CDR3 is CASRRGTYNEQFF. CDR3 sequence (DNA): TGTGCCAGCAGGCGGGGCACATACAATGAGCAGTTCTTC.

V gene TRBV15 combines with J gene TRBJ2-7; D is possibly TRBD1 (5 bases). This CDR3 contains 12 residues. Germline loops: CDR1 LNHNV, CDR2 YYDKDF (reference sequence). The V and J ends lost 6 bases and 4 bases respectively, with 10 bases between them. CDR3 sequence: CATRQVGYEQYF. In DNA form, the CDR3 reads TGTGCCACCAGACAGGTTGGGTACGAGCAGTACTTC.

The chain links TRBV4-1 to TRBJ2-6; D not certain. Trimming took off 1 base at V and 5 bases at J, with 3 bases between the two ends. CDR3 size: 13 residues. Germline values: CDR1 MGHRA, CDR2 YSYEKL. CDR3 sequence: CASSQVWANVLTF. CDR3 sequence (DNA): TGCGCCAGCAGCCAAGTATGGGCCAACGTCCTGACTTTC.

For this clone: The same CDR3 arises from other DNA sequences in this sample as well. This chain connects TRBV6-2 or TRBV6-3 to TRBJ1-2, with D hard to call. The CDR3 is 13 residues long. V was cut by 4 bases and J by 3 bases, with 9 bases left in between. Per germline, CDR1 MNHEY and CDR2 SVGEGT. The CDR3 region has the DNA TGTGCCAGCAGTTTTTACACCTACTATGGCTACACCTTC. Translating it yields CASSFYTYYGYTF.